This TCR beta chain came from a study of shared clonotypes between healthy human individuals. The study's findings and limits: Only a few donors were included, so the genetic and exposure-history diversity represented was limited. In several donors, around 4.8% of naive CD4 clonotypes appeared in common. Non-shared clonotypes displayed generation probabilities falling below those of clonotypes present in all four donors.

Per the study methods: ImmunoSEQ junction-only sequences lacked quality scores, so their filtering differed. Sequenced by immunoSEQ multiplex PCR; TCRdb stores in-frame clones only, minus some. Clone size and the V and J calls come from that table; the DNA yielded D and trimming. This sample carries 2 million to 2.5 million clones, around 95% of them seen once, and the ten largest clones take 0.1% to 0.15%. Notes on this clone: Its antigen remains unidentified. Distinct nucleotide sequences in the sample also encode this CDR3.

The length of the CDR3 is 12 residues. Trimming took 2 bases from V and 8 from J; bases not matched to a gene: 4. Germline V gives CDR1 GTSNPN, CDR2 SVGIG (reference sequence). The rearrangement joins TRBV30 to TRBJ1-2; TRBD1 agrees at 8 bases. Sequenced material: naive CD4+ T cells sorted from blood. Subset specified: CD45RA+ positively selected. The receptor's source is a man aged 18-30 years in good health. CDR3 DNA sequence: TGTGCCTGGAGTCAGGGGGCGGGAGGCTACACCTTC. It codes for CAWSQGAGGYTF.